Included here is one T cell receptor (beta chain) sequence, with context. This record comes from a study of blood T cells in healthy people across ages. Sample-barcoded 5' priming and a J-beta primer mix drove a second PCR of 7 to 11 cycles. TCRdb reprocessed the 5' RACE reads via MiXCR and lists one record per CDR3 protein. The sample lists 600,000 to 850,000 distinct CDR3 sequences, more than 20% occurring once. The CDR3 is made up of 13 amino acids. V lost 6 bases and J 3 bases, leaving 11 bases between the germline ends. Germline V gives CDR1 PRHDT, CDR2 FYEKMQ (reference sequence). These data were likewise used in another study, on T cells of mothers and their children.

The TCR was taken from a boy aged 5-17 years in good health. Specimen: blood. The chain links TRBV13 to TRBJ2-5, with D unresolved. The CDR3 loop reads CASRETPEETQYF. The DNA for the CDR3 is TGTGCCAGCAGGGAAACCCCTGAAGAGACCCAGTACTTC.